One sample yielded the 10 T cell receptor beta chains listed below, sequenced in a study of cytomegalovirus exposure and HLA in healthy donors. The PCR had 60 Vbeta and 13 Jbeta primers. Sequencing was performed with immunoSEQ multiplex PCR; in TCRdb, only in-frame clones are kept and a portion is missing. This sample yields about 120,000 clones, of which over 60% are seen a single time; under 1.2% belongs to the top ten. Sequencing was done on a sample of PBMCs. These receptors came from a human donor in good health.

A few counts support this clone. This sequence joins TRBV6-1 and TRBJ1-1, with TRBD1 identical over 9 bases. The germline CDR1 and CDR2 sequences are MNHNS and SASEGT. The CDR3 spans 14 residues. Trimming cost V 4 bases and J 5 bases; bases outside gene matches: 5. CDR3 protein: CASSAFGTGTEAFF. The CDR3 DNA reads TGTGCCAGCAGTGCCTTCGGGACAGGGACTGAAGCTTTCTTT.

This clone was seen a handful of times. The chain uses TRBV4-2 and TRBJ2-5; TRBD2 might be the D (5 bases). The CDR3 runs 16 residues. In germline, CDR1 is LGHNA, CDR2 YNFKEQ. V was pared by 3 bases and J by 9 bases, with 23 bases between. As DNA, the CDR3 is TGTGCCAGCAGCCACCCTCAGGAGGAGGCATCGGGTGCCCAGTACTTC. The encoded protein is CASSHPQEEASGAQYF.

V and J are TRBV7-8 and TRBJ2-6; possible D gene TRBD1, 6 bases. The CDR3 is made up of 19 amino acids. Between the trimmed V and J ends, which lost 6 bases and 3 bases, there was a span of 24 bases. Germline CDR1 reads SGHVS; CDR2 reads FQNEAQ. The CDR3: CASSRRVATIRGGANVLTF. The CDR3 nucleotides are TGTGCCAGCAGTAGAAGGGTGGCGACAATCAGGGGTGGGGCCAACGTCCTGACTTTC.

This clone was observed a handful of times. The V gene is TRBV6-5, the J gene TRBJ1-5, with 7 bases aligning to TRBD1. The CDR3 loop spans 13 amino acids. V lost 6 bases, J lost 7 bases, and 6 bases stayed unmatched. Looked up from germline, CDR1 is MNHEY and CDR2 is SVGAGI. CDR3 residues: CASSATGVQPQHF. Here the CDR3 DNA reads TGTGCCAGCAGCGCCACAGGGGTCCAGCCCCAGCATTTT.

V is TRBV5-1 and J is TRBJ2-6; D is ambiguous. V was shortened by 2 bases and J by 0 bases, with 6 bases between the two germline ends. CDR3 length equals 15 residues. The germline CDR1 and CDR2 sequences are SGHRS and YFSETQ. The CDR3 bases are TGCGCCAGCAGCTTTTATCTCTCTGGGGCCAACGTCCTGACTTTC. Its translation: CASSFYLSGANVLTF.

The CDR3 spells CASSSGTGRTNYGYTF. The CDR3 bases are TGCGCCAGCAGCTCCGGGACAGGGCGGACCAACTATGGCTACACCTTC. The chain has TRBV5-1 and TRBJ1-2, with TRBD1 matching 9 bases. Trimming took 3 bases from V and 2 from J; bases not matched to a gene: 8. Looked up from germline, CDR1 is SGHRS and CDR2 is YFSETQ. This CDR3 contains 16 residues.

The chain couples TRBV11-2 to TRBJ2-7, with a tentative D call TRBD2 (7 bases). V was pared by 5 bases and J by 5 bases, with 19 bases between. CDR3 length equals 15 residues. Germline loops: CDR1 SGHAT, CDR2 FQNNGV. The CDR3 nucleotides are TGTGCCAGCAGCCTATGGGGGGGCTCCGGAGACGAGCAGTACTTC. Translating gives CASSLWGGSGDEQYF.

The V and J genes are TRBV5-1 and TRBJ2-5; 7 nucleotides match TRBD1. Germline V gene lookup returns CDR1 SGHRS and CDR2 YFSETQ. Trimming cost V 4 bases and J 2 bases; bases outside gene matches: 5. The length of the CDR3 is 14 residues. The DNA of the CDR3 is TGCGCCAGCAGCACAGGACAGGTTCAAGAGACCCAGTACTTC. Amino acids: CASSTGQVQETQYF.

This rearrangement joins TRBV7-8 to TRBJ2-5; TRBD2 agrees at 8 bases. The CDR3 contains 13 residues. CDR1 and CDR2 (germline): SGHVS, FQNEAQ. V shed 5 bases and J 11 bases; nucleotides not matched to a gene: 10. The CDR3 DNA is TGTGCCAGCAGCCCATCCGCAGCGGGGGCGCAGTACTTC. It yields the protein CASSPSAAGAQYF.

The CDR3 is CASSSPRSILTGELFF. CDR3 DNA: TGTGCCAGTAGTTCCCCCCGTTCGATACTCACCGGGGAGCTGTTTTTT. The J gene is TRBJ2-2, the V gene TRBV19, with D unresolved. Trimming left V 5 bases short and J 4 bases short, with 17 bases between. The CDR3 is 16 residues long. CDR1 is LNHDA, CDR2 SQIVND, per germline (reference sequence).